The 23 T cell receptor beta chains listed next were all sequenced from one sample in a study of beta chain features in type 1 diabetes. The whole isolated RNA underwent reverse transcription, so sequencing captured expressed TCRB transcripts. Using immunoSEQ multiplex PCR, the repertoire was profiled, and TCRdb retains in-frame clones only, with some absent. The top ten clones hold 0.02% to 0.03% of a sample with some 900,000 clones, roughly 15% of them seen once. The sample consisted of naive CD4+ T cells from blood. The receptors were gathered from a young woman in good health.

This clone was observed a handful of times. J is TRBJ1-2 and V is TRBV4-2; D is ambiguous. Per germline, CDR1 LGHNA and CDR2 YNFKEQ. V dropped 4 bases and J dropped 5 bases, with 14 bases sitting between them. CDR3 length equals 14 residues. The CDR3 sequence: CASSLDWEEYGYTF. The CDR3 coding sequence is TGTGCCAGCAGCCTCGACTGGGAAGAATATGGCTACACCTTC.

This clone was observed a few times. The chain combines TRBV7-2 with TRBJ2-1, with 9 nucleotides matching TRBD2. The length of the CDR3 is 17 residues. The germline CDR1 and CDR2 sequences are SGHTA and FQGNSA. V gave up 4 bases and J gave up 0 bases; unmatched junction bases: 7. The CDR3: CASSSYFSGSSYNEQFF. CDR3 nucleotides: TGTGCCAGCAGCTCCTATTTTAGCGGGAGCTCCTACAATGAGCAGTTCTTC.

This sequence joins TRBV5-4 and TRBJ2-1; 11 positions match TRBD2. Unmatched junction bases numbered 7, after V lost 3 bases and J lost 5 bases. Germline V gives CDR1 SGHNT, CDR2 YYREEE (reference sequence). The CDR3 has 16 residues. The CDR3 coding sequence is TGTGCCAGCAGCTCCCCGGGACTAGCGGTAAACAATGAGCAGTTCTTC. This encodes CASSSPGLAVNNEQFF.

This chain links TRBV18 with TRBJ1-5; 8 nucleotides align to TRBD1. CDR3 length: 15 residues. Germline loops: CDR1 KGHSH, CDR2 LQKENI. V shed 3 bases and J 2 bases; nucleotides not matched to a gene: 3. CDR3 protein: CASSPATGGNQPQHF. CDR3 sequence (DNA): TGTGCCAGCTCACCGGCGACAGGGGGCAATCAGCCCCAGCATTTT. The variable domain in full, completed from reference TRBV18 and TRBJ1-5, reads NAGVMQNPRHLVRRRGQEARLRCSPMKGHSHVYWYRQLPEEGLKFMVYLQKENIIDESGMPKERFSAEFPKEGPSILRIQQVVRGDSAAYFCASSPATGGNQPQHFGDGTRLSIL.

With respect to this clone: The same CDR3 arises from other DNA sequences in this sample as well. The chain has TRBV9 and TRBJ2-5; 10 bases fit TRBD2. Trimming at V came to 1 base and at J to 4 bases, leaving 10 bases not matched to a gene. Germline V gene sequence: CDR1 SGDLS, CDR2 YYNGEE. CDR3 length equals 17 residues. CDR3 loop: CASSVLAGVGGGETQYF. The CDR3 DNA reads TGTGCCAGCAGCGTACTAGCGGGAGTCGGGGGGGGAGAGACCCAGTACTTC.

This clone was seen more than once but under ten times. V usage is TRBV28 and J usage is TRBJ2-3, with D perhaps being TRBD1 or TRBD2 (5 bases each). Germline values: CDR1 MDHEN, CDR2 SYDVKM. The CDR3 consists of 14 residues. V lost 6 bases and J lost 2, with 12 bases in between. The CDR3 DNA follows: TGTGCCAGCAGAGAGGGGTCAGCCACAGATACGCAGTATTTT. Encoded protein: CASREGSATDTQYF.

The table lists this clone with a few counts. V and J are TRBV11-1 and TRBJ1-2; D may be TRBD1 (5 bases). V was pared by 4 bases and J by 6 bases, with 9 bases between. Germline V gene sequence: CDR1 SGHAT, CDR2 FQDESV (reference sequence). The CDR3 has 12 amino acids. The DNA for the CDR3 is TGTGCCAGCAGCTCAGGGTATGATGGCTACACCTTC. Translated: CASSSGYDGYTF.

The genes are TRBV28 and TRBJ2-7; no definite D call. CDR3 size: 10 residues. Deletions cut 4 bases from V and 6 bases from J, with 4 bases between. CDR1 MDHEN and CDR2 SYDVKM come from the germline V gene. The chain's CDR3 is CASSSLEQYF. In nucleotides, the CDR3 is TGTGCCAGCAGTTCCCTCGAGCAGTACTTC.

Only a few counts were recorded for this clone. The CDR3 nucleotides are TGTGCCAGCACCGTGGTGCAGGGGGCTAATCGCTACGAGCAGTACTTC. As protein: CASTVVQGANRYEQYF. V and J are TRBV7-8 and TRBJ2-7, with 8 bases fitting TRBD1. In germline, CDR1 is SGHVS, CDR2 FQNEAQ. The CDR3 has 16 residues. Trimming at V came to 7 bases and at J to 3 bases, leaving 14 bases not matched to a gene.

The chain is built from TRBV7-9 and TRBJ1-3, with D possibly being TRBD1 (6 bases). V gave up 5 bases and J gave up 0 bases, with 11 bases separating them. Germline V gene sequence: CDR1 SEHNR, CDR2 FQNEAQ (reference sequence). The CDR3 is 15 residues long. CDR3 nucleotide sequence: TGTGCCAGCAGCGACACAGGGAGCTCTGGAAACACCATATATTTT. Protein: CASSDTGSSGNTIYF.

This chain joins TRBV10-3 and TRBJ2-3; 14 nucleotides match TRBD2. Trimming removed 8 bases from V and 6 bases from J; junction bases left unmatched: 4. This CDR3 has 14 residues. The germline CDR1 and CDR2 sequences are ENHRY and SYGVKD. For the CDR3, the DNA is TGTGCCATCTCGGGACTAGCGGGAGAGGATACGCAGTATTTT. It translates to CAISGLAGEDTQYF.

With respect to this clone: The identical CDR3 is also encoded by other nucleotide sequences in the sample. The CDR3 DNA reads as TGTGCCAGCAGTTTGGTGATGAACACTGAAGCTTTCTTT. This codes for CASSLVMNTEAFF. The chain joins TRBV28 to TRBJ1-1; D remains unclear. The germline CDR1 and CDR2 sequences are MDHEN and SYDVKM. The germline V and J ends were trimmed by 3 bases and 0 bases, with 5 bases remaining between them. This CDR3 spans 13 amino acids.

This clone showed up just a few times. Here the CDR3 reads CASSYSTETQYF. In DNA form, the CDR3 reads TGTGCCAGCAGTTACTCGACAGAGACCCAGTACTTC. The J gene is TRBJ2-5, the V gene TRBV6-5, with no clear D. Germline V gene sequence: CDR1 MNHEY, CDR2 SVGAGI. Trimming shortened V by 0 bases and J by 4 bases, and 3 bases separated the two germline ends. This CDR3 comprises 12 residues.

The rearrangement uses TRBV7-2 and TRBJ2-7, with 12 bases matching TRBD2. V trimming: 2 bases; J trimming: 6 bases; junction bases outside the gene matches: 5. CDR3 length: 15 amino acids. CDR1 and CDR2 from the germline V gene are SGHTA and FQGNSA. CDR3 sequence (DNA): TGTGCCAGCAGCTTATGGACTAGCGGGAAAGGCGAGCAGTACTTC. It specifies CASSLWTSGKGEQYF.

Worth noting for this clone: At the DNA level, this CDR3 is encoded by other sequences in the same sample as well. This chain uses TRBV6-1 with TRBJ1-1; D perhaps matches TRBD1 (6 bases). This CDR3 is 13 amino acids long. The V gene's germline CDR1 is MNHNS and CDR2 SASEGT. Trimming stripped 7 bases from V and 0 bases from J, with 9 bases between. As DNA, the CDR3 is TGTGCCAGCAACGGACAGCTGAACACTGAAGCTTTCTTT. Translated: CASNGQLNTEAFF.

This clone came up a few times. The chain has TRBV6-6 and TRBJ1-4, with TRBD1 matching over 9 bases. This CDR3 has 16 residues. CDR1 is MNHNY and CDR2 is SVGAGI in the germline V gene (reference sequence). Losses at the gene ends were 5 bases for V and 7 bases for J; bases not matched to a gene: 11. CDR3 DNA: TGTGCCAGCAGTCTCCGGACAGGGGTCATAGGTGAAAAACTGTTTTTT. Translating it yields CASSLRTGVIGEKLFF.

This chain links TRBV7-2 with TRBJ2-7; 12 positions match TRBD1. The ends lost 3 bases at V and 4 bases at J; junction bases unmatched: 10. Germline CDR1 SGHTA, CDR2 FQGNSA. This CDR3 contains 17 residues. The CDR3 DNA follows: TGTGCCAGCAGCTTTAGGGGATCGGGACAGGGGGCATACGAGCAGTACTTC. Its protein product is CASSFRGSGQGAYEQYF.

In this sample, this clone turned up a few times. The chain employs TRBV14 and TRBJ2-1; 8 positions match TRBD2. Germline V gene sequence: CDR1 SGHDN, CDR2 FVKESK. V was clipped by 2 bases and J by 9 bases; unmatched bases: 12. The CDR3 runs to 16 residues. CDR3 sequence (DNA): TGTGCCAGCAGCCAATTGCCGGGACTAGATTCATCTGAGCAGTTCTTC. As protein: CASSQLPGLDSSEQFF.

The CDR3 bases are TGCAGCGTTGGCCTTTATAGGGACAGGAGCTCCTACGAGCAGTACTTC. Its translation: CSVGLYRDRSSYEQYF. V usage is TRBV29-1 and J usage is TRBJ2-7; 8 bases fit TRBD1. V was pared by 4 bases and J by 0 bases, with 11 bases of the junction left unmatched. Germline V gene lookup returns CDR1 SQVTM and CDR2 ANQGSEA. This CDR3 has 16 residues.

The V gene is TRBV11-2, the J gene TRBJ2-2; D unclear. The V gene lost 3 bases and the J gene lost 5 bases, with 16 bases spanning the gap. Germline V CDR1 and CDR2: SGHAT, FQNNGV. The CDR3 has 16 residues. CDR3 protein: CASSFYVSGVTGELFF. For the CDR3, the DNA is TGTGCCAGCAGCTTTTACGTTTCCGGAGTAACCGGGGAGCTGTTTTTT.

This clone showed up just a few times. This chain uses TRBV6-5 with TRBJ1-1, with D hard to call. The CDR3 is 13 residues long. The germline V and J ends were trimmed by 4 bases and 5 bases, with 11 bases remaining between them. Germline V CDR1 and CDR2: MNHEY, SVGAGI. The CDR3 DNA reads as TGTGCCAGCAGTTTCCTCACGCGGACTGAAGCTTTCTTT. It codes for CASSFLTRTEAFF.

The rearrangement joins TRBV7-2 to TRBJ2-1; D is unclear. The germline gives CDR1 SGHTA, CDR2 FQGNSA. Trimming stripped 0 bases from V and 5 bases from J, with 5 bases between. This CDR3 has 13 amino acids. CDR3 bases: TGTGCCAGCAGCTTAGCCCCACACAATGAGCAGTTCTTC. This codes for CASSLAPHNEQFF.

CDR3 bases: TGTGCCAGCAGACCCAGCGGGAGGTTCTACAATGAGCAGTTCTTC. It specifies CASRPSGRFYNEQFF. V usage is TRBV27 and J usage is TRBJ2-1, with 9 bases lining up with TRBD2. CDR3 length equals 15 residues. Looked up from germline, CDR1 is MNHEY and CDR2 is SMNVEV (reference sequence). V lost 6 bases and J lost 3; bases outside the gene matches: 6.